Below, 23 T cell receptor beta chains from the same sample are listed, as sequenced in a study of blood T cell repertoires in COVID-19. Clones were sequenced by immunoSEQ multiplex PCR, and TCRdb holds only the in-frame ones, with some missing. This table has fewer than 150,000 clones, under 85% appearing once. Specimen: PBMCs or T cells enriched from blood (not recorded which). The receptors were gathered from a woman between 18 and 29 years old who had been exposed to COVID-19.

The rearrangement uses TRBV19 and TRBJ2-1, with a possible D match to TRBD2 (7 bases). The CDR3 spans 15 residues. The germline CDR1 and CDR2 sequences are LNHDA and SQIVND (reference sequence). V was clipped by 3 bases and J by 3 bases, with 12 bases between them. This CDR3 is CASSIRGGGYNEQFF. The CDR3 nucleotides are TGTGCCAGTAGTATTAGGGGAGGGGGCTACAATGAGCAGTTCTTC. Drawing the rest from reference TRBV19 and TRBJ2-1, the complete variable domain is DGGITQSPKYLFRKEGQNVTLSCEQNLNHDAMYWYRQDPGQGLRLIYYSQIVNDFQKGDIAEGYSVSREKKESFPLTVTSAQKNPTAFYLCASSIRGGGYNEQFFGPGTRLTVL.

CDR3 DNA: TGTGCCAGCAGTTTAAGACATGGAAACACCATATATTTT. Amino acid sequence: CASSLRHGNTIYF. The chain carries TRBV27 and TRBJ1-3; D call uncertain. Germline V gives CDR1 MNHEY, CDR2 SMNVEV (reference sequence). V dropped 2 bases and J dropped 3 bases, with 5 bases sitting between them. The CDR3 is 13 amino acids.

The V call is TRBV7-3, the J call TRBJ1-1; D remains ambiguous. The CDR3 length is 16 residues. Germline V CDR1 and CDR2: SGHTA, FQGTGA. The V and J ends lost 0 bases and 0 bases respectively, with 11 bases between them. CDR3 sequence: CASSLTGGGLNTEAFF. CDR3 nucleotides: TGTGCCAGCAGCTTAACGGGTGGAGGCCTGAACACTGAAGCTTTCTTT.

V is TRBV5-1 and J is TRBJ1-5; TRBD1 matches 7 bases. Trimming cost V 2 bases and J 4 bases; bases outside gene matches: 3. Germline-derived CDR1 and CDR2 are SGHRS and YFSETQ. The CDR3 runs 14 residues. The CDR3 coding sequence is TGCGCCAGCAGCTTCGGGACAGCAAATCAGCCCCAGCATTTT. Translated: CASSFGTANQPQHF.

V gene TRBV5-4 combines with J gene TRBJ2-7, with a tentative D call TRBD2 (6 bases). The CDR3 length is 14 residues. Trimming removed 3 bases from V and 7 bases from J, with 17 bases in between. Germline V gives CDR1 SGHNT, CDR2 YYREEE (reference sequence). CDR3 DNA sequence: TGTGCCAGCAGCTATAACGGACCGGGAGTTGAGCAGTACTTC. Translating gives CASSYNGPGVEQYF.

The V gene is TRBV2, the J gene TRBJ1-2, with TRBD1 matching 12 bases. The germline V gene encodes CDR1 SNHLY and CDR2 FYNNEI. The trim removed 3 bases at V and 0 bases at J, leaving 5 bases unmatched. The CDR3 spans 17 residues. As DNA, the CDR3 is TGTGCCAGCAGTGAGGTGGGACAGGGGGCGGCTAACTATGGCTACACCTTC. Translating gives CASSEVGQGAANYGYTF.

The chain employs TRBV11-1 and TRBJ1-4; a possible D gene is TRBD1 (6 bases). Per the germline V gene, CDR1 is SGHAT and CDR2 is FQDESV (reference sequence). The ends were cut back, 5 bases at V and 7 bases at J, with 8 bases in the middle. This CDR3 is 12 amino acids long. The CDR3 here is CASSTDSEKLFF. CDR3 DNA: TGTGCCAGCAGCACGGACAGTGAAAAACTGTTTTTT.

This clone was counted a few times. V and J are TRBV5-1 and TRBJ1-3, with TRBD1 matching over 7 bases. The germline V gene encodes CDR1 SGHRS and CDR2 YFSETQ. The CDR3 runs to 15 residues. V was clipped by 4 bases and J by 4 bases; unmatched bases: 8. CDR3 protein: CASSLKTGNGNTIYF. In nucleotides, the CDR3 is TGCGCCAGCAGCCTAAAGACAGGGAACGGAAACACCATATATTTT.

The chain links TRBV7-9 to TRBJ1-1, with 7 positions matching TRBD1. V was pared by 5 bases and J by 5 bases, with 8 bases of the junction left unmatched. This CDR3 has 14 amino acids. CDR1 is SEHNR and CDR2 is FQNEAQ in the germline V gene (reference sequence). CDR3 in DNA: TGTGCCAGCAGCCTCCGGACAGGCGGAACTGAAGCTTTCTTT. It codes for CASSLRTGGTEAFF.

CDR3 DNA: TGTGCCAGCAGTTACTCGGGGGCAGGAACCTATGGCTACACCTTC. Translating it yields CASSYSGAGTYGYTF. This chain joins TRBV6-5 and TRBJ1-2; tentatively, D is TRBD1 (6 bases). The CDR3 length is 15 residues. Germline lookup yields CDR1 MNHEY and CDR2 SVGAGI. Trimming removed 0 bases from V and 4 bases from J, with 12 bases in between.

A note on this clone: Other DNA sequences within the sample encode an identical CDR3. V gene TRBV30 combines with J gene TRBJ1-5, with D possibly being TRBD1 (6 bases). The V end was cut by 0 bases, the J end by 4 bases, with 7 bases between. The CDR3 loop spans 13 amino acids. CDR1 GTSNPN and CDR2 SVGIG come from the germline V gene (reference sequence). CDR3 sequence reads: CAWSVQGNQPQHF. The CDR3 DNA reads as TGTGCCTGGAGTGTCCAGGGGAATCAGCCCCAGCATTTT.

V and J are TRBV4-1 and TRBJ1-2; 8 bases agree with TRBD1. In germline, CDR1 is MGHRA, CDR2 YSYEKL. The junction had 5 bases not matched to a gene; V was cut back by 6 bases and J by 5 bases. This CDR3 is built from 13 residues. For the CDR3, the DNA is TGCGCCAGCAGGCAGACAGGGGAGTATGGCTACACCTTC. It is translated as CASRQTGEYGYTF.

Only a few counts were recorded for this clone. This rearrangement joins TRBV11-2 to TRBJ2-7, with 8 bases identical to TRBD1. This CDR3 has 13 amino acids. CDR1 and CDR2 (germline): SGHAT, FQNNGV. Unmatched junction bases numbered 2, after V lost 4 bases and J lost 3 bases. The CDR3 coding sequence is TGTGCCAGCAGCTCCGGGACAGGCTACGAGCAGTACTTC. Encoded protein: CASSSGTGYEQYF. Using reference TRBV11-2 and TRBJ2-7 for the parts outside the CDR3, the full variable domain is EAGVAQSPRYKIIEKRQSVAFWCNPISGHATLYWYQQILGQGPKLLIQFQNNGVVDDSQLPKDRFSAERLKGVDSTLKIQPAKLEDSAVYLCASSSGTGYEQYFGPGTRLTVT.

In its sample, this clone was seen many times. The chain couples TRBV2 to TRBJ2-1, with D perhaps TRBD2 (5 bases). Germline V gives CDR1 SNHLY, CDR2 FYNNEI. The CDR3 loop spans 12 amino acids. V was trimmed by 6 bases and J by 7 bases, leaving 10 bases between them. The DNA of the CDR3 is TGTGCCAGCAGGGTAGAGGGTAATGAGCAGTTCTTC. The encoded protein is CASRVEGNEQFF.

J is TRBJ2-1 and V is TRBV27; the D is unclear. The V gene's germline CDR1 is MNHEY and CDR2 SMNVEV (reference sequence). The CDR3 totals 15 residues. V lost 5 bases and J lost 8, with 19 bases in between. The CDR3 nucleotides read TGTGCCAGCAGTCTAGATCAAAGTGGAGTGGATGAGCAGTTCTTC. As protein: CASSLDQSGVDEQFF.

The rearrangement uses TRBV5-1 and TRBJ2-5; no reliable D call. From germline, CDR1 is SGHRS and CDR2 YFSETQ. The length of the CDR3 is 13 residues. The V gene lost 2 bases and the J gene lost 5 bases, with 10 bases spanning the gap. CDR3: CASSFQERETQYF. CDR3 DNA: TGCGCCAGCAGCTTTCAAGAGAGGGAGACCCAGTACTTC.

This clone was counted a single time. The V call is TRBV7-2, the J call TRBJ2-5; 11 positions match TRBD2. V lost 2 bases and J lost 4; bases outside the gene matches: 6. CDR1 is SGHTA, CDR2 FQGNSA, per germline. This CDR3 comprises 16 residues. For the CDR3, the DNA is TGTGCCAGCAGCTTATTATTAGCGGGAGGGGGAGAGACCCAGTACTTC. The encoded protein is CASSLLLAGGGETQYF.

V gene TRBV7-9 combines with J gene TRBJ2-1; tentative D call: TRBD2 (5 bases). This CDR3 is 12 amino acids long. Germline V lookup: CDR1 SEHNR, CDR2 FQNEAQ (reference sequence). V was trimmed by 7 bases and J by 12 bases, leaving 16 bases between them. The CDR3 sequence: CASTLQGGAQFF. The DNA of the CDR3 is TGTGCCAGCACCTTGCAAGGAGGCGCGCAGTTCTTC. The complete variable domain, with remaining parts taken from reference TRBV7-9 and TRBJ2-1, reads DTGVSQNPRHKITKRGQNVTFRCDPISEHNRLYWYRQTLGQGPEFLTYFQNEAQLEKSRLLSDRFSAERPKGSFSTLEIQRTEQGDSAMYLCASTLQGGAQFFGPGTRLTVL.

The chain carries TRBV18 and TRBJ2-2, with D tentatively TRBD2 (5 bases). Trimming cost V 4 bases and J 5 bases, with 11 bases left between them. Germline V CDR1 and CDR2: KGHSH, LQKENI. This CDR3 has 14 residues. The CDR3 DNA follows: TGTGCCAGCTCACTCACCACGGGGACCGGGGAGCTGTTTTTT. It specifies CASSLTTGTGELFF. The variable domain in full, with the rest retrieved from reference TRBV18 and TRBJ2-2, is NAGVMQNPRHLVRRRGQEARLRCSPMKGHSHVYWYRQLPEEGLKFMVYLQKENIIDESGMPKERFSAEFPKEGPSILRIQQVVRGDSAAYFCASSLTTGTGELFFGEGSRLTVL.

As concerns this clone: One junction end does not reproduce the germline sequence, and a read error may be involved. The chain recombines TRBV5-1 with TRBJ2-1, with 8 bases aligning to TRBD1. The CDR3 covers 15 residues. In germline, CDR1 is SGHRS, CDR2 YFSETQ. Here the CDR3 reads CASSIQGDHYSEQFF. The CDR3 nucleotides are TGCGCCAGCAGCATACAGGGGGACCACTACAGTGAGCAGTTCTTC.

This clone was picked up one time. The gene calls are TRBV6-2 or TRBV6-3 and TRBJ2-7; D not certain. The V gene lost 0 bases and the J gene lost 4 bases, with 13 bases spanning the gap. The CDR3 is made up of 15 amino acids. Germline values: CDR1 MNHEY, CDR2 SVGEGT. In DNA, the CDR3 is TGTGCCAGCAGTTACTCTAGCCCGCGTCTGTACGAGCAGTACTTC. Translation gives CASSYSSPRLYEQYF.

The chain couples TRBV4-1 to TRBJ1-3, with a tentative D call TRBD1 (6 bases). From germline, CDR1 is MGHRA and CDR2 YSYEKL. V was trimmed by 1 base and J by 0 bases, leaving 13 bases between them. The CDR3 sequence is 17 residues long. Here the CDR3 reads CASSQALGQSSGNTIYF. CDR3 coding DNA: TGCGCCAGCAGCCAAGCCCTCGGACAGAGCTCTGGAAACACCATATATTTT.

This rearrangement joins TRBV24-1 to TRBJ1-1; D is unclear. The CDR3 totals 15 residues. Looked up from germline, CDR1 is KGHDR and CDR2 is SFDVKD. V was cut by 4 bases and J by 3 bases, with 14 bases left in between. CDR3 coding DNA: TGTGCCACCAGTGACGGAACAGTTTGGTACACTGAAGCTTTCTTT. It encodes CATSDGTVWYTEAFF.